The rows below give T cell receptor beta chains drawn from one sample of a study of blood T cell repertoires in COVID-19. Sequencing was performed with immunoSEQ multiplex PCR; in TCRdb, only in-frame clones are kept and a portion is missing. The table lists about 130,000 clones, 83% of them singletons. The material sequenced was PBMCs or T cells enriched from blood (not recorded which). The receptors originated from a man aged 25-40 years who had recovered from COVID-19. Both conserved end residues are trimmed from each CDR3.

len,v_gene,CDR3aa
10,TRBV12-5,ASGRSADTQY
16,TRBV4-1,ASSQALTSGAHTGELF
12,TRBV2,ASSGNRLEYGYT
12,TRBV2,ASRGTDRGFGYT
14,TRBV11-2,ASSTLAGVGTGELF
13,TRBV2,ASRTTGGSNQPQH
10,TRBV12-2,ASRLHPDGYT
12,TRBV6-1,ASRGTSGSYEQY
13,TRBV20-1,SASGGASGTGFAF
10,TRBV12-5,ASGLDGQKLF
14,TRBV13,ASSTNRGQDNYGYT
12,TRBV6-5,ASTDRAPGNTIY
14,TRBV19,ASSIVPGVGDQPQH
13,TRBV7-9,ASSNPTGYQETQY
12,TRBV30,AWSRGLAGTEAF
14,TRBV24-1,ATSWDRALYNSPLH
14,TRBV4-2,ASSQDPSKSYNEQF
12,TRBV10-3,AISEVQGNTEAF